The next 16 T cell receptor beta chains were all read from a single sample in a study of CD8+ T cells in alopecia areata. After isolation, RNA underwent reverse transcription to generate cDNA as the sequencing template. TCRdb's copy holds only in-frame clones and misses some; the assay was immunoSEQ multiplex PCR. This sample has 130,000 to 150,000 clones, with around 47% found just once. Material: CD4+ T cells sorted from blood. The receptors were sampled from a human donor with alopecia areata.

The chain is built from TRBV9 and TRBJ2-5; no clear D. CDR3 size: 13 residues. Germline V lookup: CDR1 SGDLS, CDR2 YYNGEE. V dropped 3 bases and J dropped 1 base, with 7 bases sitting between them. CDR3: CASSAAPQETQYF. The CDR3 region has the DNA TGTGCCAGCAGCGCCGCCCCCCAAGAGACCCAGTACTTC.

This sequence joins TRBV29-1 and TRBJ2-1; 8 bases agree with TRBD1. The CDR3 has 13 amino acids. Trimming cost V 7 bases and J 12 bases; bases outside gene matches: 14. The germline gives CDR1 SQVTM, CDR2 ANQGSEA. CDR3 nucleotides: TGCAGCGCCTGGGACAGGTTTTCGCTTGGGCAGTTCTTC. Its translation: CSAWDRFSLGQFF.

This clone was seen a handful of times. Other DNA sequences in this specimen translate into the identical CDR3. The rearrangement uses TRBV7-9 and TRBJ2-6; D is uncertain. CDR3 length equals 15 residues. Germline assignment: CDR1 SEHNR and CDR2 FQNEAQ (reference sequence). The V end was cut by 5 bases, the J end by 1 base, with 9 bases between. CDR3 DNA: TGTGCCAGCAGCCTCGACGGGTCTGGGGCCAACGTCCTGACTTTC. This encodes CASSLDGSGANVLTF.

The rearrangement uses TRBV5-1 and TRBJ1-2; weak D call: TRBD1 (5 bases). Trimming left V 4 bases short and J 4 bases short, with 14 bases between. CDR3 length: 14 amino acids. Germline V gives CDR1 SGHRS, CDR2 YFSETQ. The CDR3 coding sequence is TGCGCCAGCAGCCAAGCTGATGGGACCTATGGCTACACCTTC. Translating gives CASSQADGTYGYTF.

This clone showed up just a few times. The rearrangement links TRBV7-8 to TRBJ2-6; D call uncertain. Trimming shortened V by 0 bases and J by 1 base, and 4 bases separated the two germline ends. The CDR3 sequence is 15 residues long. CDR1 and CDR2 (germline): SGHVS, FQNEAQ. The CDR3 nucleotides read TGTGCCAGCAGCTTAGCAGGGTCTGGGGCCAACGTCCTGACTTTC. The encoded protein is CASSLAGSGANVLTF.

J is TRBJ2-1 and V is TRBV2; perhaps TRBD2 as D (5 bases). Deletions cut 1 base from V and 6 bases from J, with 10 bases between. This CDR3 has 14 residues. Germline lookup yields CDR1 SNHLY and CDR2 FYNNEI. The CDR3 region has the DNA TGTGCCAGCAGTGAAGTCACTAGTTTCAATGAGCAGTTCTTC. This gives the protein CASSEVTSFNEQFF.

This chain joins TRBV19 and TRBJ1-2, with a tentative D call TRBD1 (5 bases). Trimming removed 7 bases from V and 5 bases from J, with 20 bases in between. CDR1 LNHDA and CDR2 SQIVND come from the germline V gene (reference sequence). This CDR3 has 15 amino acids. CDR3 bases: TGTGCCAGTAACCCACAGAGTACAGGAGAGTATGGCTACACCTTC. Residues: CASNPQSTGEYGYTF.

This chain connects TRBV15 to TRBJ2-6; no reliable D call. Trimming stripped 8 bases from V and 2 bases from J, with 13 bases between. Germline CDR1 and CDR2: LNHNV and YYDKDF (reference sequence). The CDR3 covers 15 residues. CDR3 nucleotides: TGTGCCACCGGACGGGCTAGGGCTGGGGCCAACGTCCTGACTTTC. This encodes CATGRARAGANVLTF.

This clone was counted a single time. The CDR3 region is CASSGGLNTEAFF. The CDR3, as DNA: TGTGCCAGCAGTGGAGGGCTGAACACTGAAGCTTTCTTT. The rearrangement joins TRBV25-1 to TRBJ1-1; D is ambiguous. V gave up 4 bases and J gave up 0 bases, with 6 bases separating them. CDR3 size: 13 residues. CDR1 and CDR2 from the germline V gene are MGHDK and SYGVNS. The full variable domain, its missing parts supplied by reference TRBV25-1 and TRBJ1-1, is EADIYQTPRYLVIGTGKKITLECSQTMGHDKMYWYQQDPGMELHLIHYSYGVNSTEKGDLSSESTVSRIRTEHFPLTLESARPSHTSQYLCASSGGLNTEAFFGQGTRLTVV.

The table lists this clone with a few counts. V and J are TRBV29-1 and TRBJ1-1; the D is unclear. Trimming took off 4 bases at V and 4 bases at J, with 4 bases between the two ends. CDR1 is SQVTM and CDR2 is ANQGSEA in the germline V gene. The CDR3 has 10 amino acids. This chain's CDR3 is CSVGSTEAFF. DNA of the CDR3: TGCAGCGTTGGCTCCACTGAAGCTTTCTTT.

In regard to this clone: Its ends do not fully match the called genes, so a read error is possible. The CDR3 here is CASSLGRMETGELFF. In DNA form, the CDR3 reads TGTGCTAGCAGCTTAGGGCGGATGGAGACCGGGGAGCTGTTTTTT. The gene calls are TRBV7-7 and TRBJ2-2; D ambiguous. Germline values: CDR1 SSHAT, CDR2 FNYEAQ (reference sequence). The CDR3 loop spans 15 amino acids. Full variable domain (remainder filled in from reference TRBV7-7 and TRBJ2-2): GAGVSQSPRYKVTKRGQDVTLRCDPISSHATLYWYQQALGQGPEFLTYFNYEAQPDKSGLPSDRFSAERPEGSISTLTIQRTEQRDSAMYRCASSLGRMETGELFFGEGSRLTVL.

The chain combines TRBV29-1 with TRBJ2-1; a weak D match, TRBD1 (5 bases). CDR3 size: 11 residues. From germline, CDR1 is SQVTM and CDR2 ANQGSEA. V lost 6 bases, J lost 12 bases, and 15 bases lay in between. The CDR3 spells CSVLPGQGQFF. CDR3 DNA sequence: TGCAGCGTCCTCCCGGGCCAGGGGCAGTTCTTC.

The chain has TRBV30 and TRBJ2-5; the match to TRBD1 covers 8 bases. The CDR3 is 15 amino acids. J gave up 3 bases and V 5 bases, and 11 bases lay outside the gene matches. Germline V CDR1 and CDR2: GTSNPN, SVGIG (reference sequence). The CDR3 spells CAWVRWTGRKETQYF. In DNA, the CDR3 is TGTGCCTGGGTACGTTGGACAGGGAGGAAAGAGACCCAGTACTTC.

The gene calls are TRBV20-1 and TRBJ2-7; no clear D. With 3 bases removed from V and 4 bases from J, the gap between germline ends came to 7 bases. The CDR3 sequence is 11 residues long. Germline loops: CDR1 DFQATT, CDR2 SNEGSKA (reference sequence). CDR3 nucleotides: TGCAGTGCTAGTATCGGATACGAGCAGTACTTC. It codes for CSASIGYEQYF.

The chain employs TRBV7-9 and TRBJ2-5; 9 nucleotides match TRBD2. The trim removed 5 bases at V and 6 bases at J, leaving 10 bases unmatched. CDR1 is SEHNR, CDR2 FQNEAQ, per germline (reference sequence). The CDR3 extends over 15 amino acids. The CDR3 bases are TGTGCCAGCAGCACCAAGACTAGCGGAGAGAAGACCCAGTACTTC. As protein: CASSTKTSGEKTQYF.

V usage is TRBV29-1 and J usage is TRBJ2-5; tentative D call: TRBD2 (6 bases). V was pared by 7 bases and J by 9 bases, with 12 bases between. Germline V lookup: CDR1 SQVTM, CDR2 ANQGSEA. This CDR3 has 10 amino acids. The CDR3 DNA follows: TGCAGCGCCGAGGAGGGGTCCCAGTACTTC. Encoded protein: CSAEEGSQYF.